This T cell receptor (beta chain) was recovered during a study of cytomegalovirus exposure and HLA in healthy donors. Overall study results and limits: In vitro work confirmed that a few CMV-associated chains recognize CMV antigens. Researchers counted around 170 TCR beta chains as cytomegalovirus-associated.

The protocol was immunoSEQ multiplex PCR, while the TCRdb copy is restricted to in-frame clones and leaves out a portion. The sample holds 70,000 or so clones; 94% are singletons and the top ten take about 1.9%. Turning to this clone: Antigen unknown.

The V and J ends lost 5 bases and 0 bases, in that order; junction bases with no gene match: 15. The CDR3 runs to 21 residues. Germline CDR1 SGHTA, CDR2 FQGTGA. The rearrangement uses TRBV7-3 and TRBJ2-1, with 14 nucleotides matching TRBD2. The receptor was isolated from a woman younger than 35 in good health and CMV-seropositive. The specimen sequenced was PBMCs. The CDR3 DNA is TGTGCCAGCAGCCACCTACCGACTAGCGGGAGGGCCCCGAGCTCCTACAATGAGCAGTTCTTC. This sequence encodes CASSHLPTSGRAPSSYNEQFF.